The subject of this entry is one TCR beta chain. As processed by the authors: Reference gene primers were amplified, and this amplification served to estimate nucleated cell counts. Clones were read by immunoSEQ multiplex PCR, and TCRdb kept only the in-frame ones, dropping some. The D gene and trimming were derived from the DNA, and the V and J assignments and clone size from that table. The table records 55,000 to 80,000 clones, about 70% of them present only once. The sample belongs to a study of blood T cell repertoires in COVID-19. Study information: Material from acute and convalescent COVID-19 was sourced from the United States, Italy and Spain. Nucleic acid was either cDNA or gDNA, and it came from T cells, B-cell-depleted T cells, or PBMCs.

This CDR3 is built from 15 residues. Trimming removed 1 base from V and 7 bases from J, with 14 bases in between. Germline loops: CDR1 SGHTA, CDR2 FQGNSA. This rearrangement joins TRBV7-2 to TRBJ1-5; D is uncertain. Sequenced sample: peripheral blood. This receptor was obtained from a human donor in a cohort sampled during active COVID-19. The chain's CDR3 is CASSLGVSSGQPQHF. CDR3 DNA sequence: TGTGCCAGCAGCTTAGGGGTTAGCAGCGGACAGCCCCAGCATTTT.